Each of the 13 T cell receptor beta chains below was sequenced from the same sample in a study of OX40 agonist ivuxolimab in advanced cancers. The assay was immunoSEQ multiplex PCR, and TCRdb's table has in-frame clones only and misses some. This table holds about 120,000 clones, over 75% found once. Sequencing used CD4+ or CD8+ T cells sorted from blood, obtained in a trial of the OX40 agonist ivuxolimab. These receptors were collected from an adult with an advanced solid tumor such as melanoma, head and neck, liver or kidney cancer.

The chain employs TRBV7-2 and TRBJ2-1; TRBD2 matches 13 bases. Germline CDR1 SGHTA, CDR2 FQGNSA. V lost 5 bases and J lost 9; bases outside the gene matches: 7. This CDR3 is 15 amino acids long. CDR3 nucleotide sequence: TGTGCCAGCAGCCCACTAGCGGGGGGGCCTGGTGAGCAGTTCTTC. Protein: CASSPLAGGPGEQFF. The full variable domain, in which reference TRBV7-2 and TRBJ2-1 provide the parts outside the CDR3, is GAGVSQSPSNKVTEKGKDVELRCDPISGHTALYWYRQSLGQGLEFLIYFQGNSAPDKSGLPSDRFSAERTGGSVSTLTIQRTQQEDSAVYLCASSPLAGGPGEQFFGPGTRLTVL.

The J gene is TRBJ2-1, the V gene TRBV11-1; perhaps TRBD2 as D (7 bases). Trimming stripped 7 bases from V and 8 bases from J, with 24 bases between. The CDR3 loop spans 16 amino acids. In germline, CDR1 is SGHAT, CDR2 FQDESV (reference sequence). In nucleotides, the CDR3 is TGTGCCAGCACCCTTATGGGAGGGGGGGCCACCTATGAGCAGTTCTTC. This encodes CASTLMGGGATYEQFF. The complete variable domain, with remaining parts taken from reference TRBV11-1 and TRBJ2-1, reads EAEVAQSPRYKITEKSQAVAFWCDPISGHATLYWYRQILGQGPELLVQFQDESVVDDSQLPKDRFSAERLKGVDSTLKIQPAELGDSAMYLCASTLMGGGATYEQFFGPGTRLTVL.

This chain connects TRBV15 to TRBJ1-2; possibly TRBD1 for D (6 bases). The length of the CDR3 is 13 residues. The V end lost 3 bases, the J end lost 4 bases, and 9 bases lay between the germline ends. In germline, CDR1 is LNHNV, CDR2 YYDKDF (reference sequence). CDR3 region: CATSRGGGYGYTF. The CDR3 DNA reads as TGTGCCACCAGCAGGGGAGGGGGCTATGGCTACACCTTC. The entire variable domain, with the rest obtained from reference TRBV15 and TRBJ1-2, is as follows: DAMVIQNPRYQVTQFGKPVTLSCSQTLNHNVMYWYQQKSSQAPKLLFHYYDKDFNNEADTPDNFQSRRPNTSFCFLDIRSPGLGDTAMYLCATSRGGGYGYTFGSGTRLTVV.

The rearrangement joins TRBV18 to TRBJ1-2; 9 bases are shared with TRBD1. The CDR3 totals 13 residues. Germline V gene sequence: CDR1 KGHSH, CDR2 LQKENI. V gave up 5 bases and J gave up 4 bases; unmatched junction bases: 2. DNA of the CDR3: TGTGCCAGCTCAATGACAGGGGGCTATGGCTACACCTTC. Translated, it gives CASSMTGGYGYTF. Full variable domain (outside the CDR3, taken from reference TRBV18 and TRBJ1-2): NAGVMQNPRHLVRRRGQEARLRCSPMKGHSHVYWYRQLPEEGLKFMVYLQKENIIDESGMPKERFSAEFPKEGPSILRIQQVVRGDSAAYFCASSMTGGYGYTFGSGTRLTVV.

The V and J genes are TRBV6-1 and TRBJ2-7, with 9 bases that match TRBD1. With 6 bases clipped from V and 6 bases from J, the junction kept 12 bases outside the gene matches. This CDR3 spans 15 amino acids. CDR1 is MNHNS, CDR2 SASEGT, per germline. CDR3 in amino acids: CASRPTGGAGREQYF. DNA of the CDR3: TGTGCCAGCAGACCTACAGGGGGCGCAGGGCGCGAGCAGTACTTC.

This sequence joins TRBV6-4 and TRBJ2-3; D call uncertain. Trimming removed 4 bases from V and 1 base from J, with 12 bases in between. Germline V gene data show CDR1 as MRHNA and CDR2 as SNTAGT. This CDR3 has 15 residues. The CDR3 bases are TGTGCCAGCAGTGTTAGCACCTTCCGCACAGATACGCAGTATTTT. Its protein is CASSVSTFRTDTQYF.

The chain carries TRBV4-1 and TRBJ2-4; unclear D gene. V lost 0 bases and J lost 9, with 9 bases in between. The CDR3 length is 13 residues. Per the germline V gene, CDR1 is MGHRA and CDR2 is YSYEKL. CDR3 protein: CASSQDNPTIQYF. The CDR3 DNA follows: TGCGCCAGCAGCCAAGATAACCCAACCATTCAGTACTTC.

The genes are TRBV6-1 and TRBJ1-5; tentatively, D is TRBD1 (5 bases). V lost 2 bases and J lost 6, with 14 bases in between. CDR1 is MNHNS, CDR2 SASEGT, per germline. The CDR3 is 15 amino acids. The CDR3 sequence: CASSETGDRSQPQHF. The CDR3 DNA is TGTGCCAGCAGTGAAACCGGGGACCGGAGTCAGCCCCAGCATTTT.

The chain's CDR3 is CASSGVGTEAFF. The CDR3 coding sequence is TGTGCCAGCAGCGGCGTAGGGACTGAAGCTTTCTTT. V and J are TRBV7-6 and TRBJ1-1; D gene unclear. V lost 5 bases and J lost 5, with 9 bases in between. The CDR3 is made up of 12 amino acids. Germline-derived CDR1 and CDR2 are SGHVS and FNYEAQ.

This rearrangement joins TRBV28 to TRBJ1-5; D might be TRBD1 (5 bases). Germline V gene data show CDR1 as MDHEN and CDR2 as SYDVKM. Trimming removed 6 bases at V and 6 bases at J, with 18 bases between. This CDR3 contains 15 residues. CDR3 sequence (DNA): TGTGCCAGCAGCCCAGCCGCAGGGTTTATTCAGCCCCAGCATTTT. Its translation: CASSPAAGFIQPQHF.

The chain has TRBV19 and TRBJ2-5; 11 bases agree with TRBD1. Germline CDR1 and CDR2: LNHDA and SQIVND (reference sequence). The CDR3 sequence is 14 residues long. Trimming at V came to 5 bases and at J to 5 bases, leaving 4 bases not matched to a gene. CDR3 region: CASSPDRGLETQYF. CDR3 sequence (DNA): TGTGCCAGTAGTCCGGACAGGGGGCTGGAGACCCAGTACTTC.

The table lists this clone with a few counts. The gene calls are TRBV9 and TRBJ2-5; TRBD2 agrees at 8 bases. The CDR3 spans 14 residues. The germline gives CDR1 SGDLS, CDR2 YYNGEE. V shed 0 bases and J 4 bases; nucleotides not matched to a gene: 2. The CDR3 reads CASSVESGGETQYF. DNA of the CDR3: TGTGCCAGCAGCGTAGAGAGCGGGGGAGAGACCCAGTACTTC.

The chain carries TRBV7-2 and TRBJ2-3; the match to TRBD2 covers 8 bases. V lost 5 bases, J lost 4 bases, and 5 bases stayed unmatched. The CDR3 is 14 amino acids. In germline, CDR1 is SGHTA, CDR2 FQGNSA. The CDR3 sequence is CASSRAGDADTQYF. For the CDR3, the DNA is TGTGCCAGCAGCCGAGCGGGGGATGCAGATACGCAGTATTTT.